The 3 T cell receptor beta chains below were found in one sample sequenced in a study of CD4+ T cells in melanoma. Assay: immunoSEQ multiplex PCR; the TCRdb copy retains only in-frame clones and omits some. The table has 110,000 to 150,000 clones, 80% to 95% seen once; the top ten hold about 1.5%. Receptors originate from a human donor with melanoma.

The count of this clone is one. This chain connects TRBV7-9 to TRBJ1-2, with D hard to call. Trimming took off 4 bases at V and 7 bases at J, with 16 bases between the two ends. The CDR3 extends over 14 amino acids. Germline assignment: CDR1 SEHNR and CDR2 FQNEAQ (reference sequence). Here the CDR3 reads CASSSPGSMGGYTF. CDR3 bases: TGTGCCAGCAGCTCTCCGGGGAGCATGGGTGGCTACACCTTC.

The chain joins TRBV19 to TRBJ2-5; D is possibly TRBD2 (6 bases). Trimming took off 9 bases at V and 1 base at J, with 18 bases between the two ends. The CDR3 has 15 amino acids. CDR1 and CDR2 (germline): LNHDA, SQIVND (reference sequence). Here the CDR3 reads CASRAAGAPQETQYF. Here the CDR3 DNA reads TGTGCCAGCCGAGCAGCGGGTGCTCCCCAAGAGACCCAGTACTTC.

The gene calls are TRBV6-1 and TRBJ1-6; perhaps TRBD1 as D (6 bases). Trimming shortened V by 6 bases and J by 6 bases, and 12 bases separated the two germline ends. Per the germline V gene, CDR1 is MNHNS and CDR2 is SASEGT. This CDR3 comprises 14 residues. In DNA form, the CDR3 reads TGTGCCAGCAGCCGACCCAGGGGTAATTCACCCCTCCACTTT. Encoded protein: CASSRPRGNSPLHF.